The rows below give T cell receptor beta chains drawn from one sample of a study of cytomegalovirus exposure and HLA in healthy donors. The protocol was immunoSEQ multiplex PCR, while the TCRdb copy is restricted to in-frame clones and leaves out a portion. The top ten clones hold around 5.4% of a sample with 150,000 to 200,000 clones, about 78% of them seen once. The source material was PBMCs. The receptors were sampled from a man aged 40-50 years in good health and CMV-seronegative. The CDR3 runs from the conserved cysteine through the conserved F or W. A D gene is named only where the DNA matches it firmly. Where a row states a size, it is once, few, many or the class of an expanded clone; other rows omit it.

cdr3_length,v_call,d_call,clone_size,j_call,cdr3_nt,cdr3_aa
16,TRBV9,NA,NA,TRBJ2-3,TGTGCCAGCAGCGTAGGAATCAGGCCGAGGGCAGATACGCAGTATTTT,CASSVGIRPRADTQYF
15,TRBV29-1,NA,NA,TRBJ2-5,TGCAGCGTCGTTCGGGGGATAGGAGAGCAAGAGACCCAGTACTTC,CSVVRGIGEQETQYF
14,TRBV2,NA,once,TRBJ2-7,TGTGCCAGCAGTGAATTAGGGGGCGGGAACGAGCAGTACTTC,CASSELGGGNEQYF
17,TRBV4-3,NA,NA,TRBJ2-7,TGCGCCAGCAGCCAAGCGCGCCAGGGGGGTTTGGTCTACGAGCAGTACTTC,CASSQARQGGLVYEQYF
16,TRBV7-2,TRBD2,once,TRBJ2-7,TGTGCCAGCAGCTTCCGAAGGGCTAGCGGGTCCTACGAGCAGTACTTC,CASSFRRASGSYEQYF
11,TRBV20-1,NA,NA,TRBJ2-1,TGCAGTGCTCCATACATGAATGAGCAGTTCTTC,CSAPYMNEQFF
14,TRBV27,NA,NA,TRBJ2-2,TGTGCCAGCAGCCTGGGACAATTCACCGGGGAGCTGTTTTTT,CASSLGQFTGELFF
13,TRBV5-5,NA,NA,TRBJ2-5,TGTGCCAGCAGCTTGGGGCCTCAAGAGACCCAGTACTTC,CASSLGPQETQYF
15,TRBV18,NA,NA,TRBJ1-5,TGTGCCAGCTCACTTTCCGCGAATAGCAATCAGCCCCAGCATTTT,CASSLSANSNQPQHF
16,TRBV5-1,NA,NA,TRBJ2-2,TGCGCCAGCAGCTTCAGAGGCGGGCCGAACACCGGGGAGCTGTTTTTT,CASSFRGGPNTGELFF
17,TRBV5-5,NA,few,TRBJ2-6,TGTGCCAGCAGCCCGGGACTCAGGAGCTCTGGGGCCAACGTCCTGACTTTC,CASSPGLRSSGANVLTF
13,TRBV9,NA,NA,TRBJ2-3,TGTGCCAGCAGCGGCACTAGTGTAGATACGCAGTATTTT,CASSGTSVDTQYF
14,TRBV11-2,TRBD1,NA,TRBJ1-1,TGTGCCAGCAGCTTACAGGGACAGGGGGGTGAAGCTTTCTTT,CASSLQGQGGEAFF
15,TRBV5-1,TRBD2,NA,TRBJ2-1,TGCGCCAGCAGCCTAGGACTAGCGGGAGTTAATGAGCAGTTCTTC,CASSLGLAGVNEQFF
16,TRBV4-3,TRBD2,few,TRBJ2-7,TGCGCCAGCAGCCAAGACGGGGGGGCCAGCTCCTACGAGCAGTACTTC,CASSQDGGASSYEQYF
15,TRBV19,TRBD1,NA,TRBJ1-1,TGTGCCAGCCCCCTCGGCAGGGGGCTGGACACTGAAGCTTTCTTT,CASPLGRGLDTEAFF
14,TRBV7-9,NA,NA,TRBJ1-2,TGTGCCAGCAGCTCACCTTTCAGGGACTATGGCTACACCTTC,CASSSPFRDYGYTF
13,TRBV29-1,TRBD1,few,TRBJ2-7,TGCAGCGGGGGTGGACAGGCCGGCTACGAGCAGTACTTC,CSGGGQAGYEQYF
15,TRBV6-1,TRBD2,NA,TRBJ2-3,TGTGCCAGCAGTGGACTAGCGGGGGGCACAGATACGCAGTATTTT,CASSGLAGGTDTQYF
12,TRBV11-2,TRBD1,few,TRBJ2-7,TGTGCCAGCGGATCTACAGGGGCCGAGCAGTACTTC,CASGSTGAEQYF
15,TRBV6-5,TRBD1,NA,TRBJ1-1,TGTGCCAGCAGTTATGGTCAGGGGGTTTACACTGAAGCTTTCTTT,CASSYGQGVYTEAFF
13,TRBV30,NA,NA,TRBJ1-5,TGTGCCTGGAGTTTGTCAAGCAATCAGCCCCAGCATTTT,CAWSLSSNQPQHF
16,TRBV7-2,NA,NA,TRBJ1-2,TGTGCCAGCAGCTTAGCTAATCTCGGGGTATCCTATGGCTACACCTTC,CASSLANLGVSYGYTF
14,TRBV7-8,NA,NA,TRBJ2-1,TGTGCCAGCAGCGCCCGTTTGGACTCTGATGAGCAGTTCTTC,CASSARLDSDEQFF
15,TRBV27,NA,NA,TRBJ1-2,TGTGCCAGCAGCCCCTCGGGGGGGGCTCGCTATGGCTACACCTTC,CASSPSGGARYGYTF
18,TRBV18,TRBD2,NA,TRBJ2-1,TGTGCCAGCTCACTACTCGGGACTAGCGGGGGGGACTACAATGAGCAGTTCTTC,CASSLLGTSGGDYNEQFF
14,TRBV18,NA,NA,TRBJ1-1,TGTGCCAGCTCACCACGAGAGGGCAAAACTGAAGCTTTCTTT,CASSPREGKTEAFF
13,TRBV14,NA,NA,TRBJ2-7,TGTGCCAGCAGCCTGACAGGCGCCTACGAGCAGTACTTC,CASSLTGAYEQYF
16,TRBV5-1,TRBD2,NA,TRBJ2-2,TGCGCCAGCAGCTCCTGGACTAGCCCGGGGACCGGGGAGCTGTTTTTT,CASSSWTSPGTGELFF
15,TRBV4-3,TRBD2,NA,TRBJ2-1,TGCGCCAGCAGTCATGAGCGGGGGAGGGGTGTTGAGCAGTTCTTC,CASSHERGRGVEQFF
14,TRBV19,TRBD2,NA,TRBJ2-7,TGTGCCAGTAGTAGCCCTAGCGGGACTTACGAGCAGTACTTC,CASSSPSGTYEQYF
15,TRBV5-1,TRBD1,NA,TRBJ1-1,TGCGCCAGCAGCTCGGCAGGGGGCTCGGGCACTGAAGCTTTCTTT,CASSSAGGSGTEAFF
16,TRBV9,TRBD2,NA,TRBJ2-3,TGTGCCAGCAGCGCGACTAGCTCTCCTTGGACAGATACGCAGTATTTT,CASSATSSPWTDTQYF
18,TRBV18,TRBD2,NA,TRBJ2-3,TGTGCCAGCTCGCCTGCAACTAGCGGGGGGGCGAGCACAGATACGCAGTATTTT,CASSPATSGGASTDTQYF
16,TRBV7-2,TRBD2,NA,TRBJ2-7,TGTGCCAGCAGCTTAGTCCTAGCGGGTCCAACGGGCGAGCAGTACTTC,CASSLVLAGPTGEQYF
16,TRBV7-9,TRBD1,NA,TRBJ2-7,TGTGCCAGCAGCCTCAGACAGGGAGCTAATACCTACGAGCAGTACTTC,CASSLRQGANTYEQYF
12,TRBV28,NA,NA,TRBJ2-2,TGTGCCAGCAGGACTCGGACCGGGGAGCTGTTTTTT,CASRTRTGELFF
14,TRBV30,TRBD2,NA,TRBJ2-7,TGTGCCTGGAGCGGGACTAGCGGGAGTAGCGAGCAGTACTTC,CAWSGTSGSSEQYF
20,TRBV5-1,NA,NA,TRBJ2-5,TGCGCCAGCAGCTCCCCACTATACCGACAGGGGACTAATAAACAAGAGACCCAGTACTTC,CASSSPLYRQGTNKQETQYF
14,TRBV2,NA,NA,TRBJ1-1,TGTGCCAGCAGGACAGGACAGTTCCCCACTGAAGCTTTCTTT,CASRTGQFPTEAFF
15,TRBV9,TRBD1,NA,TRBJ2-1,TGTGCCAGCAGCGTACGAGGACAGGTCTACAATGAGCAGTTCTTC,CASSVRGQVYNEQFF
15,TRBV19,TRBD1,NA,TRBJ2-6,TGTGCCAGTAGTATGGGGACAGCCGGGGCCAACGTCCTGACTTTC,CASSMGTAGANVLTF
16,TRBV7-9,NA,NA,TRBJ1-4,TGTGCCAGCAGCTCTAGCTGGAGCAGGGAGGGTGAAAAACTGTTTTTT,CASSSSWSREGEKLFF
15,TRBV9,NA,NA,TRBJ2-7,TGTGCCAGCAGCGTAGACCTAGGAATCTCCTACGAGCAGTACTTC,CASSVDLGISYEQYF
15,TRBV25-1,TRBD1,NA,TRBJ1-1,TGTGCCAGCAGTCCCGAGGGACAGGTGAACACTGAAGCTTTCTTT,CASSPEGQVNTEAFF
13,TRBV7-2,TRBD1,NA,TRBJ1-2,TGTGCCAGCAGCTCCCCAGGGGGCTATGGCTACACCTTC,CASSSPGGYGYTF
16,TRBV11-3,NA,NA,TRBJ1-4,TGTGCCAGCAGCTTAGGGCTGGTGGCCCAAAATGAAAAACTGTTTTTT,CASSLGLVAQNEKLFF
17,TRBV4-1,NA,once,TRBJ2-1,TGCGCCAGCAGCAGGCCCTTGGACACGAGCTCCTACAATGAGCAGTTCTTC,CASSRPLDTSSYNEQFF
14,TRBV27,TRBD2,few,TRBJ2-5,TGTGCCAGCAGTACGGCGGGGGAATTCAAAACCCAGTACTTC,CASSTAGEFKTQYF
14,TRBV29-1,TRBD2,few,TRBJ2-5,TGCAGCGTTGAACCCCGTCAGGGAGGGAAGACCCAGTACTTC,CSVEPRQGGKTQYF
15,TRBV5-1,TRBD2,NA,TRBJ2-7,TGCGCCAGCAGCCTTAGCGGGGGAAAAGCGTACGAGCAGTACTTC,CASSLSGGKAYEQYF
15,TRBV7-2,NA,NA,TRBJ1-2,TGTGCCAGCACCTTGGGTCAGGGGACTAACTATGGCTACACCTTC,CASTLGQGTNYGYTF
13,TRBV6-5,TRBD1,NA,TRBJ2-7,TGTGCCAGCAGTCGGACAGGGGCCTACGAGCAGTACTTC,CASSRTGAYEQYF
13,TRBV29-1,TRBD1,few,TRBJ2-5,TGCAGCGTTGAGACAGGGAGCCAAGAGACCCAGTACTTC,CSVETGSQETQYF
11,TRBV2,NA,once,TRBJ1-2,TGTGCCAGCGGAAGAGACGGGGGCTACACCTTC,CASGRDGGYTF
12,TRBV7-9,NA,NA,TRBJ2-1,TGTGCCAGCAGCTTGTCCGACAATGAGCAGTTCTTC,CASSLSDNEQFF
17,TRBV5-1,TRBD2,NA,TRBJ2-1,TGCGCCAGCAGCTTGGGTCCCAGCGGGGGGGCCGTCAATGAGCAGTTCTTC,CASSLGPSGGAVNEQFF